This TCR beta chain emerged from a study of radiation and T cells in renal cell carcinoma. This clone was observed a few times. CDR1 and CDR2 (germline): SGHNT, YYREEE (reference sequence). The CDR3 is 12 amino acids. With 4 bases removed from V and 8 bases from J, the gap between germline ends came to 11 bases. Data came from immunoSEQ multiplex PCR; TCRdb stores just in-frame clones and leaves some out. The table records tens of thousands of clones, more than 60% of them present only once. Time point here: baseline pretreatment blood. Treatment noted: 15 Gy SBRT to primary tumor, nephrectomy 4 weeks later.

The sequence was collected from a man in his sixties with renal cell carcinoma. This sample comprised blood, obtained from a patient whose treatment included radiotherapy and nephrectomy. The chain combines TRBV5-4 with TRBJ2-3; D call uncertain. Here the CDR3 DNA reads TGTGCCAGCAGCCAAGGCTTTTCTACGCAGTATTTT. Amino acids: CASSQGFSTQYF.